The T cell receptor (beta chain) described here comes from a study of OX40 agonist ivuxolimab in advanced cancers. At the level of the study: The dose-escalation cohort had hepatocellular carcinoma, melanoma, renal cell or head and neck cancer. Anti-PD-1, anti-PD-L1 or anti-CTLA-4 therapy given earlier was allowed, and approximately 40% had some. Partial responses were recorded for three patients, including one with hepatocellular carcinoma and two with cutaneous melanoma.

Sequencing used immunoSEQ multiplex PCR; TCRdb keeps in-frame clones, though not all of them. Here the sample spans around 54,000 clones, around 90% being singletons. Autoimmune disease history or systemic immunosuppression was exclusionary. The CDR3 contains 14 residues. Trimming cost V 5 bases and J 5 bases; bases outside gene matches: 5. Germline loops: CDR1 LNHNV, CDR2 YYDKDF (reference sequence). The sequence was collected from an adult with an advanced solid tumor such as melanoma, head and neck, liver or kidney cancer. This specimen consisted of CD4+ or CD8+ T cells sorted from blood, obtained in a trial of the OX40 agonist ivuxolimab. The genes are TRBV15 and TRBJ1-1, with 10 bases lining up with TRBD1. The CDR3 DNA follows: TGTGCCACCAGCCGGGACAGGGGAGGGACTGAAGCTTTCTTT. As protein: CATSRDRGGTEAFF. Supplemented by reference TRBV15 and TRBJ1-1, the full variable domain reads DAMVIQNPRYQVTQFGKPVTLSCSQTLNHNVMYWYQQKSSQAPKLLFHYYDKDFNNEADTPDNFQSRRPNTSFCFLDIRSPGLGDTAMYLCATSRDRGGTEAFFGQGTRLTVV.